What follows are 21 T cell receptor beta chains derived from one specimen sequenced in a study of blood T cell repertoires in COVID-19. Method: immunoSEQ multiplex PCR; TCRdb's copy keeps in-frame clones and lacks some. The table lists some 300,000 clones, around 90% of them singletons. The sequenced material came from PBMCs or T cells enriched from blood (not recorded which). The receptors originated from a woman between 40 and 50 years old who had recovered from COVID-19.

The chain recombines TRBV27 with TRBJ1-6, with 8 bases lining up with TRBD1. After removal of 6 bases from V and 7 bases from J, the junction contained 8 bases not matched to a gene. This CDR3 comprises 15 residues. From germline, CDR1 is MNHEY and CDR2 SMNVEV (reference sequence). CDR3 residues: CASRDYRGANSPLHF. For the CDR3, the DNA is TGTGCCAGCAGGGATTACAGGGGGGCGAATTCACCCCTCCACTTT.

This clone was seen once. This chain connects TRBV7-2 to TRBJ1-6, with a possible D match to TRBD1 (5 bases). V was shortened by 5 bases and J by 7 bases, with 15 bases between the two germline ends. This CDR3 region has 15 residues. Germline values: CDR1 SGHTA, CDR2 FQGNSA. Written as DNA, the CDR3 is TGTGCCAGCAGCGCCCCGACGGGGGTCAATTCACCCCTCCACTTT. Residues: CASSAPTGVNSPLHF.

The genes are TRBV4-3 and TRBJ1-2, with D possibly matching TRBD1 (6 bases). The CDR3 is 17 residues long. The V gene lost 0 bases and the J gene lost 3 bases, with 17 bases spanning the gap. Germline V gene lookup returns CDR1 LGHNA and CDR2 YSLEER. The CDR3 reads CASSQDPVGGRDYGYTF. The CDR3 coding sequence is TGCGCCAGCAGCCAAGATCCGGTAGGGGGACGAGACTATGGCTACACCTTC.

The chain is built from TRBV19 and TRBJ1-6; D is undetermined. The CDR3 sequence is 15 residues long. Germline CDR1 LNHDA, CDR2 SQIVND (reference sequence). V was clipped by 5 bases and J by 3 bases, with 11 bases between them. CDR3 nucleotides: TGTGCCAGTAGTTCCCGCGGGGACTATAATTCACCCCTCCACTTT. It is translated as CASSSRGDYNSPLHF.

The chain uses TRBV19 and TRBJ2-1, with 7 bases lining up with TRBD2. Germline V CDR1 and CDR2: LNHDA, SQIVND (reference sequence). The CDR3 covers 16 residues. Trimming took 7 bases from V and 1 from J; bases not matched to a gene: 10. The CDR3, as DNA: TGTGCCAGTAACCTCGGCGGGAGACTGTCCTACAATGAGCAGTTCTTC. Protein sequence: CASNLGGRLSYNEQFF.

This chain joins TRBV5-4 and TRBJ2-3, with 7 nucleotides matching TRBD2. The germline CDR1 and CDR2 sequences are SGHNT and YYREEE (reference sequence). The CDR3 totals 16 residues. V lost 3 bases, J lost 3 bases, and 10 bases stayed unmatched. In DNA form, the CDR3 reads TGTGCCAGCAGCTCACCCGGGAGGAGTGGGACAGATACGCAGTATTTT. Its protein product is CASSSPGRSGTDTQYF.

This chain links TRBV27 with TRBJ2-1; tentative D call: TRBD2 (5 bases). The CDR3 runs to 16 residues. Germline CDR1 and CDR2: MNHEY and SMNVEV (reference sequence). V lost 8 bases, J lost 5 bases, and 22 bases lay in between. CDR3 region: CASSTSLDYADNEQFF. As DNA, the CDR3 is TGTGCCAGCTCCACTTCACTAGATTACGCGGACAATGAGCAGTTCTTC.

This clone was found a few times. The V gene is TRBV4-2, the J gene TRBJ1-1; weak D call: TRBD1 (5 bases). Germline V gene data show CDR1 as LGHNA and CDR2 as YNFKEQ. There are 14 residues in the CDR3. Between the trimmed V and J ends, which lost 0 bases and 4 bases, there was a span of 9 bases. In DNA form, the CDR3 reads TGTGCCAGCAGCCAAGATGGCGGGGGCACTGAAGCTTTCTTT. This encodes CASSQDGGGTEAFF.

The rearrangement joins TRBV6-5 to TRBJ2-7; 9 bases agree with TRBD2. This CDR3 spans 15 amino acids. Germline V gene lookup returns CDR1 MNHEY and CDR2 SVGAGI. J lost 3 bases, V lost 7 bases, and 10 bases had no gene match. The CDR3 nucleotides are TGTGCCAGCAAATCCCAGGGGACTAGCTACTACGAGCAGTACTTC. Its protein is CASKSQGTSYYEQYF.

V and J are TRBV23-1 and TRBJ1-2, with 9 bases aligning to TRBD1. TRBV23-1 qualifies as an ORF whose function is uncertain. This CDR3 region has 18 residues. V lost 3 bases to trimming and J lost 0 bases; unmatched junction nucleotides: 11. The CDR3 protein is CASSQARGQGTPNYGYTF. DNA of the CDR3: TGCGCCAGCAGTCAGGCCCGCGGACAGGGGACCCCTAACTATGGCTACACCTTC.

This clone was counted once. The rearrangement links TRBV29-1 to TRBJ1-1, with D perhaps TRBD1 (5 bases). Germline V gene data show CDR1 as SQVTM and CDR2 as ANQGSEA. This CDR3 is 13 amino acids long. Trimming took 6 bases from V and 1 from J, leaving 12 bases between them. The CDR3 spells CSVMTDPNTEAFF. DNA for the CDR3: TGCAGCGTCATGACAGACCCGAACACTGAAGCTTTCTTT.

The chain couples TRBV4-3 to TRBJ2-5, with 9 bases lining up with TRBD2. CDR1 LGHNA and CDR2 YSLEER come from the germline V gene. This CDR3 has 18 residues. The junction had 16 bases not matched to a gene; V was cut back by 4 bases and J by 4 bases. For the CDR3, the DNA is TGCGCCAGCAGCCCCTCGGGTTGGCGGGAGGGGGTGAGAGAGACCCAGTACTTC. Residues: CASSPSGWREGVRETQYF.

The chain employs TRBV5-1 and TRBJ1-4; 8 positions agree with TRBD1. This CDR3 is built from 15 residues. V lost 4 bases, J lost 7 bases, and 9 bases stayed unmatched. Germline CDR1 and CDR2: SGHRS and YFSETQ. The CDR3 nucleotides read TGCGCCAGCAGCAATCGACAGGGGAGTCGTGAAAAACTGTTTTTT. Translated, it gives CASSNRQGSREKLFF.

The J gene is TRBJ1-2, the V gene TRBV5-4; no clear D gene. CDR3 length equals 15 residues. The germline V gene has CDR1 SGHNT and CDR2 YYREEE (reference sequence). Trimming cost V 0 bases and J 0 bases, with 9 bases left between them. CDR3 region: CASSLAQEANYGYTF. As DNA, the CDR3 is TGTGCCAGCAGCTTGGCCCAGGAAGCTAACTATGGCTACACCTTC.

The chain employs TRBV5-1 and TRBJ2-6; no definite D call. The CDR3 contains 15 residues. V was trimmed by 4 bases and J by 0 bases, leaving 8 bases between them. Germline assignment: CDR1 SGHRS and CDR2 YFSETQ. The chain's CDR3 is CASSVTVSGANVLTF. CDR3 nucleotides: TGCGCCAGCAGCGTCACGGTCTCTGGGGCCAACGTCCTGACTTTC.

This chain links TRBV30 with TRBJ1-1; 7 bases are a match to TRBD1. The CDR3 loop spans 18 amino acids. The J segment lost 0 bases and the V segment lost 6 bases, leaving 19 bases of the junction unmatched. Germline V gene sequence: CDR1 GTSNPN, CDR2 SVGIG (reference sequence). The CDR3 sequence: CACHDLLGRGNMNTEAFF. The CDR3, as DNA: TGTGCCTGCCACGACCTTCTAGGCAGGGGGAACATGAACACTGAAGCTTTCTTT.

The gene calls are TRBV27 and TRBJ1-6, with TRBD1 matching over 11 bases. Losses at the gene ends were 5 bases for V and 6 bases for J; bases not matched to a gene: 6. This CDR3 spans 16 amino acids. Germline V lookup: CDR1 MNHEY, CDR2 SMNVEV (reference sequence). The CDR3 DNA reads TGTGCCAGCAGTGGACAGGGGGCAAGGGGTAATTCACCCCTCCACTTT. It specifies CASSGQGARGNSPLHF.

The chain carries TRBV6-5 and TRBJ2-5; 7 positions agree with TRBD1. Per the germline V gene, CDR1 is MNHEY and CDR2 is SVGAGI. Losses at the gene ends were 2 bases for V and 7 bases for J; bases not matched to a gene: 10. The CDR3 consists of 15 residues. CDR3 coding DNA: TGTGCCAGCAGTTACCAACAGGGGCCTGGCGGGACCCAGTACTTC. Protein product: CASSYQQGPGGTQYF.

This chain links TRBV19 with TRBJ2-1, with D maybe TRBD2 (5 bases). V was clipped by 4 bases and J by 8 bases, with 12 bases between them. This CDR3 is built from 13 residues. The germline V gene encodes CDR1 LNHDA and CDR2 SQIVND (reference sequence). The CDR3 DNA sequence: TGTGCCAGTAGTAGCGGGCCTTCATATGAGCAGTTCTTC. Its translation: CASSSGPSYEQFF.

This clone was counted between two and nine times. The chain carries TRBV12-3 or TRBV12-4 and TRBJ1-1, with TRBD1 matching 7 bases. With V trimmed by 5 bases and J by 5 bases, 5 bases remained unmatched. The CDR3 extends over 13 amino acids. CDR3 coding DNA: TGTGCCAGCAGTCTGACAGGGTTGACTGAAGCTTTCTTT. Amino acid sequence: CASSLTGLTEAFF.

This chain connects TRBV7-2 to TRBJ1-2, with TRBD1 matching over 7 bases. The CDR3 totals 14 residues. CDR1 is SGHTA, CDR2 FQGNSA, per germline. J was trimmed by 5 bases and V by 4 bases; bases with no gene match: 7. The DNA for the CDR3 is TGTGCCAGCAGCTCCCAGGGGGATGAATATGGCTACACCTTC. Its translation: CASSSQGDEYGYTF.